This T cell receptor (beta chain) was recorded in a study of blood T cell repertoires in COVID-19 (dated by TCRdb to about 2020). For the wider study: The collaborator samples originated in the United States, Italy and Spain and spanned the acute and convalescent phases of COVID-19. The prospective study material was composed of cDNA or gDNA derived from T cells, B-cell-depleted T cells, or PBMCs. Samples were obtained from the ongoing ImmuneRACE study (first 160 participants) and from approximately 1,200 subjects provided by 6 global collaborators. The repertoires were released in a freely available public database meant as a resource for research on the immune response to SARS-CoV-2. A de-identified subject ID, COVID-19 status, age in years and sex were almost always included in the sample metadata. Subjects who had been exposed to COVID-19, were actively infected with it, or had recovered from it provided the deeply sampled blood TCRbeta repertoires that made up the dataset. HLA class I and class II types, where available, came from metadata supplied by the sample provider rather than from assay-based typing. General study outcomes and caveats: Clinical and demographic metadata were provided uncurated, with the amount varying by source and participant.

Each collaborating institution followed its own protocols to collect whole blood in K2EDTA tubes. For TCRbeta analysis, collaborators shipped samples in one of three forms: frozen whole blood, isolated PBMCs, or DNA extracted from either of those sample types. Concerning this clone: Its binding antigen is unknown. No base quality values were provided; no much bigger clone lies one nucleotide off.

The immunoSEQ Assay, a bias-controlled multiplex PCR, was used to amplify TCRbeta CDR3 regions from genomic DNA. The authors' analysis ran thus. Within the assay, amplification of reference gene primers was used to estimate how many nucleated cells each sample contained. To quantify the absolute abundance of each unique TCRbeta CDR3 rearrangement, sequence reads were collapsed and filtered. For each sample, productive Simpson clonality was calculated by taking the square root of Simpson's diversity index across productive rearrangements. The source is immuneACCESS, and TCRdb retained only in-frame sequences with V and J called. Part of the clones is not carried over; for the studies checked, unresolved V genes explain less than half of this, and the remainder is unexplained. That table furnishes V, J and clone size, whereas the DNA furnished D and trimming. For this sample the table gives 380,000 or so clones, of which more than 65% were detected only once. Roughly 1.1% of the sample is held by the ten biggest clonotypes.

The material sequenced was peripheral blood. This receptor was identified in a human donor with acute or convalescent COVID-19. The donor label of this sample is uncertain.

The CDR3 region: CASSFIGTDTQYF. The DNA reads TGTGCCAGCAGTTTCATAGGCACAGATACGCAGTATTTT. Here the chain combines TRBV27 and TRBJ2-3; the D gene cannot be resolved reliably. Trimming at the junction amounts to 3 bases on V and 1 base on J, and the germline ends lie 5 bases apart. Measured from the cysteine to the phenylalanine, the CDR3 is 13 residues long. Only the CDR3 DNA is retained, 39 bases long and in frame from the first base. CDR1 and CDR2 are read off the germline V gene (reference sequence) as MNHEY and SMNVEV.